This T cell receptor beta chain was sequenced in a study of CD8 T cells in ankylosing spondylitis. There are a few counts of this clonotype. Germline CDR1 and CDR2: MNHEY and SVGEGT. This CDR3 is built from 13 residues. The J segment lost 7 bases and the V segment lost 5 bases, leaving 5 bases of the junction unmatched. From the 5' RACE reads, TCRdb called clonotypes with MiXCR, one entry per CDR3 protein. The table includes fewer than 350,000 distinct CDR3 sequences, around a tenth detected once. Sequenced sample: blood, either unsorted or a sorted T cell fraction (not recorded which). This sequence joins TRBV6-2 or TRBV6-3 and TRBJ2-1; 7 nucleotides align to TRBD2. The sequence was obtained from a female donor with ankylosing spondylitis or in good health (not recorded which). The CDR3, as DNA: TGTGCCAGCAGTCGGACTAGTCCTAATGAGCAGTTCTTC. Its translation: CASSRTSPNEQFF.